The 31 T cell receptor beta chains reported below all come from one sample, sequenced in a study of blood T cell repertoires in COVID-19. This table comes from immunoSEQ multiplex PCR, and its TCRdb copy is limited to in-frame clones, with some not included. Among 200,000 to 250,000 clones listed, around 83% were seen once. Specimen: peripheral blood. The receptors come from a woman aged 45-60 years with acute or convalescent COVID-19.

This chain connects TRBV4-1 to TRBJ2-5; 8 bases are a match to TRBD2. Per the germline V gene, CDR1 is MGHRA and CDR2 is YSYEKL. CDR3 length: 16 residues. J gave up 5 bases and V 1 base, and 9 bases lay outside the gene matches. The CDR3 DNA reads as TGCGCCAGCAGCCAAGGTTGGGACCCTAGCGGGGAGACCCAGTACTTC. It translates to CASSQGWDPSGETQYF.

The gene calls are TRBV28 and TRBJ2-5; D is undetermined. CDR1 MDHEN and CDR2 SYDVKM come from the germline V gene. The CDR3 sequence is 16 residues long. V was shortened by 2 bases and J by 5 bases, with 18 bases between the two germline ends. CDR3 in amino acids: CASSLRWAPPEETQYF. CDR3 bases: TGTGCCAGCAGTTTACGTTGGGCCCCACCTGAGGAGACCCAGTACTTC.

This clone was observed a few times. V usage is TRBV28 and J usage is TRBJ1-4; D is ambiguous. Trimming removed 6 bases from V and 4 bases from J, with 9 bases in between. CDR1 and CDR2 (germline): MDHEN, SYDVKM. The CDR3 totals 13 residues. The CDR3 loop reads CASRATSNEKLFF. In DNA, the CDR3 is TGTGCCAGCAGAGCAACGAGTAATGAAAAACTGTTTTTT.

This chain joins TRBV18 and TRBJ2-5; tentatively, D is TRBD1 (6 bases). Trimming removed 3 bases at V and 6 bases at J, with 11 bases between. The CDR3 is 13 residues long. The germline V gene has CDR1 KGHSH and CDR2 LQKENI. The CDR3 DNA is TGTGCCAGCTCACCCGTACAGGGAAAGACCCAGTACTTC. It translates to CASSPVQGKTQYF.

The chain has TRBV3-1 (or the pseudogene TRBV3-2) and TRBJ2-1; 7 bases match TRBD2. CDR3 length: 15 residues. Unmatched junction bases numbered 3, after V lost 4 bases and J lost 0 bases. The V gene's germline CDR1 is LGHDT and CDR2 YNNKEL (reference sequence). Written as DNA, the CDR3 is TGTGCCAGCAGCCGCCTAGCGGTCTCCTACAATGAGCAGTTCTTC. Translation gives CASSRLAVSYNEQFF.

This clone was seen just once. The genes are TRBV7-2 and TRBJ2-2; 10 nucleotides align to TRBD1. In germline, CDR1 is SGHTA, CDR2 FQGNSA. V gave up 5 bases and J gave up 3 bases; unmatched junction bases: 3. This CDR3 is built from 15 residues. The CDR3 spells CASSPGTGDTGELFF. The CDR3 DNA reads TGTGCCAGCAGCCCCGGGACAGGGGACACCGGGGAGCTGTTTTTT. The full variable domain, in which reference TRBV7-2 and TRBJ2-2 provide the parts outside the CDR3, is GAGVSQSPSNKVTEKGKDVELRCDPISGHTALYWYRQSLGQGLEFLIYFQGNSAPDKSGLPSDRFSAERTGGSVSTLTIQRTQQEDSAVYLCASSPGTGDTGELFFGEGSRLTVL.

The rearrangement links TRBV4-1 to TRBJ1-4, with D perhaps TRBD1 (6 bases). There are 15 residues in the CDR3. V was pared by 4 bases and J by 8 bases, with 17 bases between. Germline V gene sequence: CDR1 MGHRA, CDR2 YSYEKL. DNA for the CDR3: TGCGCCAGCAGCCCACAGGACAGCTTAAACGAAAAACTGTTTTTT. Translated: CASSPQDSLNEKLFF.

This clone has a single count. The chain joins TRBV18 to TRBJ1-1; tentatively, D is TRBD1 (6 bases). Germline V lookup: CDR1 KGHSH, CDR2 LQKENI. Deletions cut 5 bases from V and 1 base from J, with 11 bases between. This CDR3 spans 14 amino acids. CDR3 region: CASSRGEGNTEAFF. CDR3 in DNA: TGTGCCAGCTCAAGGGGGGAGGGGAACACTGAAGCTTTCTTT. The whole variable domain, filled in from reference TRBV18 and TRBJ1-1, reads NAGVMQNPRHLVRRRGQEARLRCSPMKGHSHVYWYRQLPEEGLKFMVYLQKENIIDESGMPKERFSAEFPKEGPSILRIQQVVRGDSAAYFCASSRGEGNTEAFFGQGTRLTVV.

This clone has a handful of counts. The chain uses TRBV12-3 or TRBV12-4 and TRBJ1-1, with 9 bases fitting TRBD1. V lost 4 bases and J lost 5; bases outside the gene matches: 2. The CDR3 is 13 amino acids. The CDR3 DNA sequence: TGTGCCAGCAGTTCGACAGGGGGAACTGAAGCTTTCTTT. This encodes CASSSTGGTEAFF.

V and J are TRBV28 and TRBJ1-3; no clear D. The V end lost 6 bases, the J end lost 7 bases, and 7 bases lay between the germline ends. This CDR3 spans 11 amino acids. The germline V gene encodes CDR1 MDHEN and CDR2 SYDVKM. As DNA, the CDR3 is TGTGCCAGCAGCTCTCCGAACACCATATATTTT. Translated: CASSSPNTIYF.

This sequence joins TRBV5-1 and TRBJ2-7; TRBD1 might be the D (7 bases). The CDR3 is made up of 15 amino acids. Germline values: CDR1 SGHRS, CDR2 YFSETQ. V gave up 4 bases and J gave up 2 bases, with 16 bases separating them. The CDR3 region is CASSANGGQPYEQYF. As DNA, the CDR3 is TGCGCCAGCAGCGCAAACGGGGGACAGCCCTACGAGCAGTACTTC.

The chain carries TRBV5-4 and TRBJ1-2; 8 positions match TRBD1. V shed 4 bases and J 2 bases; nucleotides not matched to a gene: 13. Germline V CDR1 and CDR2: SGHNT, YYREEE (reference sequence). There are 17 residues in the CDR3. The CDR3 sequence is CASSQGTGRIKNYGYTF. CDR3 nucleotide sequence: TGTGCCAGCAGCCAAGGGACAGGCAGGATTAAAAACTATGGCTACACCTTC.

The chain is built from TRBV15 and TRBJ2-7; 8 nucleotides agree with TRBD1. The germline V gene encodes CDR1 LNHNV and CDR2 YYDKDF (reference sequence). J gave up 3 bases and V 2 bases, and 6 bases lay outside the gene matches. The CDR3 is made up of 15 amino acids. The CDR3 spells CATSRRRQGIYEQYF. For the CDR3, the DNA is TGTGCCACCAGCAGAAGAAGACAGGGGATCTACGAGCAGTACTTC.

The V and J genes are TRBV5-1 and TRBJ2-5; 8 bases align to TRBD2. The CDR3 has 17 residues. Germline V CDR1 and CDR2: SGHRS, YFSETQ. V was pared by 0 bases and J by 5 bases, with 12 bases of the junction left unmatched. The DNA of the CDR3 is TGCGCCAGCAGCTTGGGCCTAGCGGGCTCGCGAGTCGAGACCCAGTACTTC. Translating it yields CASSLGLAGSRVETQYF.

The chain has TRBV9 and TRBJ2-1, with 11 nucleotides matching TRBD2. Germline CDR1 is SGDLS and CDR2 is YYNGEE. The CDR3 extends over 16 amino acids. Trimming removed 0 bases from V and 7 bases from J; junction bases left unmatched: 6. DNA for the CDR3: TGTGCCAGCAGCGTAGGTGTAGCGGGGGGGCATAATGAGCAGTTCTTC. This gives the protein CASSVGVAGGHNEQFF.

This chain uses TRBV7-2 with TRBJ2-2, with TRBD2 identical over 7 bases. This CDR3 region has 17 residues. The germline V gene has CDR1 SGHTA and CDR2 FQGNSA. V lost 1 base and J lost 2; bases outside the gene matches: 7. The CDR3 reads CASSLVVSGFNTGELFF. The CDR3, as DNA: TGTGCCAGCAGCTTAGTAGTTAGCGGGTTTAACACCGGGGAGCTGTTTTTT.

This CDR3 reads CASTLADSYEQYF. DNA of the CDR3: TGCGCCAGCACACTAGCGGACTCCTACGAGCAGTACTTC. The chain combines TRBV5-1 with TRBJ2-7; 8 positions agree with TRBD2. The CDR3 spans 13 residues. Per germline, CDR1 SGHRS and CDR2 YFSETQ. The junction had 2 bases not matched to a gene; V was cut back by 6 bases and J by 0 bases.

The V and J genes are TRBV4-1 and TRBJ1-2; D possibly corresponds to TRBD1 (5 bases). Germline CDR1 MGHRA, CDR2 YSYEKL. V was cut by 1 base and J by 2 bases, with 14 bases left in between. CDR3 length equals 16 residues. The CDR3 sequence is CASSQADQTANYGYTF. The CDR3 DNA follows: TGCGCCAGCAGCCAAGCGGACCAGACAGCCAACTATGGCTACACCTTC.

This chain connects TRBV30 to TRBJ1-5; tentative D call: TRBD1 (5 bases). The CDR3 loop spans 13 amino acids. Germline lookup yields CDR1 GTSNPN and CDR2 SVGIG (reference sequence). The germline V and J ends were trimmed by 1 base and 3 bases, with 7 bases remaining between them. The CDR3 DNA reads as TGTGCCTGGAGTGATGGGGCCAATCAGCCCCAGCATTTT. Residues: CAWSDGANQPQHF.

V and J are TRBV5-1 and TRBJ2-7; 9 bases are shared with TRBD1. V shed 4 bases, J shed 1 base, and the junction held 3 bases outside the gene matches. The CDR3 spans 14 residues. Germline V lookup: CDR1 SGHRS, CDR2 YFSETQ. In DNA form, the CDR3 reads TGCGCCAGCAGCCAACAGGGGGCTTCCTACGAGCAGTACTTC. Amino acid sequence: CASSQQGASYEQYF.

This chain joins TRBV28 and TRBJ2-2, with TRBD1 as a possible D gene (6 bases). Germline V gives CDR1 MDHEN, CDR2 SYDVKM. The CDR3 has 16 residues. Trimming took 2 bases from V and 2 from J, leaving 12 bases between them. The CDR3: CASSLPTGFNTGELFF. The CDR3 DNA is TGTGCCAGCAGTTTACCCACAGGGTTTAACACCGGGGAGCTGTTTTTT.

V is TRBV4-1 and J is TRBJ1-6; 7 bases align to TRBD1. The germline CDR1 and CDR2 sequences are MGHRA and YSYEKL. The CDR3 is 14 amino acids. V lost 4 bases to trimming and J lost 8 bases; unmatched junction nucleotides: 5. The CDR3 sequence is CASSPRDSYSPLHF. Here the CDR3 DNA reads TGCGCCAGCAGCCCCCGGGACAGTTATTCACCCCTCCACTTT.

V is TRBV5-1 and J is TRBJ2-7, with 9 nucleotides matching TRBD1. Germline lookup yields CDR1 SGHRS and CDR2 YFSETQ. Unmatched junction bases numbered 4, after V lost 0 bases and J lost 6 bases. The CDR3 is 14 residues long. This CDR3 is CASSLEQGASEQYF. CDR3 nucleotides: TGCGCCAGCAGCTTGGAACAGGGGGCAAGCGAGCAGTACTTC.

This clone appeared once. The V and J genes are TRBV6-2 or TRBV6-3 and TRBJ1-2, with a possible D match to TRBD1 (6 bases). CDR3 length: 12 amino acids. Germline loops: CDR1 MNHEY, CDR2 SVGEGT. V lost 0 bases to trimming and J lost 9 bases, with 8 bases between them. CDR3 protein: CASSYSQGSYTF. CDR3 nucleotides: TGTGCCAGCAGTTACTCACAGGGTAGCTACACCTTC.

This clone showed up just a few times. The chain has TRBV19 and TRBJ1-5; D is possibly TRBD1 (6 bases). The V gene lost 0 bases and the J gene lost 7 bases, with 16 bases spanning the gap. This CDR3 is built from 16 residues. Per germline, CDR1 LNHDA and CDR2 SQIVND (reference sequence). The CDR3, as DNA: TGTGCCAGTAGTATAGATCTTCAGGGGAATAGGCAGCCCCAGCATTTT. Translating gives CASSIDLQGNRQPQHF.

The chain joins TRBV2 to TRBJ2-1, with 9 bases lining up with TRBD1. The germline CDR1 and CDR2 sequences are SNHLY and FYNNEI. V shed 8 bases and J 12 bases; nucleotides not matched to a gene: 17. The CDR3 consists of 15 residues. The CDR3 here is CASARGGQGVEGQFF. CDR3 bases: TGTGCCAGCGCTAGGGGGGGACAGGGAGTGGAAGGGCAGTTCTTC. The full variable domain, its missing parts supplied by reference TRBV2 and TRBJ2-1, is EPEVTQTPSHQVTQMGQEVILRCVPISNHLYFYWYRQILGQKVEFLVSFYNNEISEKSEIFDDQFSVERPDGSNFTLKIRSTKLEDSAMYFCASARGGQGVEGQFFGPGTRLTVL.

This clone was found many times. The chain recombines TRBV30 with TRBJ2-3; 12 bases line up with TRBD2. There are 14 residues in the CDR3. The V and J ends lost 3 bases and 8 bases, in that order; junction bases with no gene match: 6. Germline CDR1 reads GTSNPN; CDR2 reads SVGIG (reference sequence). CDR3 amino acids: CAWRASGGALTQYF. The CDR3 coding sequence is TGTGCCTGGAGGGCTAGCGGGGGGGCCCTTACGCAGTATTTT.

For the CDR3, the DNA is TGTGCCTGGAGTGTAAAGGACTACCGGGTGGGTAGCACCGGGGAGCTGTTTTTT. Its protein product is CAWSVKDYRVGSTGELFF. The genes are TRBV30 and TRBJ2-2, with D perhaps TRBD2 (6 bases). Germline lookup yields CDR1 GTSNPN and CDR2 SVGIG (reference sequence). This CDR3 comprises 18 residues. Deletions cut 0 bases from V and 4 bases from J, with 21 bases between.

There are a few counts of this clone. V and J are TRBV6-1 and TRBJ2-2; 14 nucleotides agree with TRBD2. CDR3 size: 18 residues. V was clipped by 1 base and J by 3 bases; unmatched bases: 4. Germline V lookup: CDR1 MNHNS, CDR2 SASEGT. CDR3 loop: CASSEVTSGGAYTGELFF. For the CDR3, the DNA is TGTGCCAGCAGTGAAGTGACTAGCGGGGGGGCTTACACCGGGGAGCTGTTTTTT.

The genes are TRBV9 and TRBJ2-3; maybe TRBD2 (5 bases). Trimming shortened V by 0 bases and J by 0 bases, and 11 bases separated the two germline ends. This CDR3 region has 16 residues. CDR1 is SGDLS and CDR2 is YYNGEE in the germline V gene. The CDR3 nucleotides are TGTGCCAGCAGCGTAGGGAGCTGGACTAGCACAGATACGCAGTATTTT. Its translation is CASSVGSWTSTDTQYF.

The chain joins TRBV3-1 (or the pseudogene TRBV3-2) to TRBJ2-3; D perhaps matches TRBD1 (6 bases). Looked up from germline, CDR1 is LGHDT and CDR2 is YNNKEL (reference sequence). The CDR3 spans 17 residues. Trimming took 2 bases from V and 3 from J, leaving 18 bases between them. CDR3 loop: CASSQTGQRIGTDTQYF. The CDR3 nucleotides read TGTGCCAGCAGCCAAACAGGACAGCGGATCGGTACAGATACGCAGTATTTT.